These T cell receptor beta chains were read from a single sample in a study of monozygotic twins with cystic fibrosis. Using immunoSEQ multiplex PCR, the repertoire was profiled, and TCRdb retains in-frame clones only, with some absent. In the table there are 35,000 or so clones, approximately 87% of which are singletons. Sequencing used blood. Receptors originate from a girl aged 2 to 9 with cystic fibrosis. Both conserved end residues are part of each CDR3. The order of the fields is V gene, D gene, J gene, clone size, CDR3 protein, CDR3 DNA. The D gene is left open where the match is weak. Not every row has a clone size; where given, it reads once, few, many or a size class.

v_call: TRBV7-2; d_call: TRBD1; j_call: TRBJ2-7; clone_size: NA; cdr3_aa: CASSLGSDRGYEQYF; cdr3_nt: TGTGCCAGCAGCCTAGGTTCCGACAGGGGTTACGAGCAGTACTTC
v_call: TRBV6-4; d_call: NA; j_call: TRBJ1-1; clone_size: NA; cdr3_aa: CASSDHSLAPRTEMNTEAFF; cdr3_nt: TGTGCCAGCAGTGACCACTCGCTGGCCCCACGAACCGAAATGAACACTGAAGCTTTCTTT
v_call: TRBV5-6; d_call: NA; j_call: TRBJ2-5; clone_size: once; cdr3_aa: CASSLAPQETQYF; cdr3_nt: TGTGCCAGCAGCTTGGCTCCCCAAGAGACCCAGTACTTC
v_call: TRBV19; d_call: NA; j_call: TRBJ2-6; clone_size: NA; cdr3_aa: CASSELDSGANVLTF; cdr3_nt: TGTGCCAGTAGCGAACTTGACTCGGGGGCCAACGTCCTGACTTTC
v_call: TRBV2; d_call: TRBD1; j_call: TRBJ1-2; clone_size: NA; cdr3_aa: CASSVEGAANYGYTF; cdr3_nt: TGTGCCAGCAGTGTTGAGGGGGCTGCCAACTATGGCTACACCTTC
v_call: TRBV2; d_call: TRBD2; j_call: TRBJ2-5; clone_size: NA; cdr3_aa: CASTSLAGGAQETQYF; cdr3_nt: TGTGCCAGCACCTCACTAGCGGGGGGCGCCCAAGAGACCCAGTACTTC
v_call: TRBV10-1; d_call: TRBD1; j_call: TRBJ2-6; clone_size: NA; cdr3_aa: CASTKLLRDRGRLANVLTF; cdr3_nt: TGCGCCAGCACTAAACTTCTCCGGGACAGGGGGCGCTTGGCCAACGTCCTGACTTTC
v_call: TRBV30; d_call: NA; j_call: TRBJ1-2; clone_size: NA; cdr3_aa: CAWSAGIRGYTF; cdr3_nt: TGTGCCTGGAGTGCAGGTATCCGTGGCTACACCTTC
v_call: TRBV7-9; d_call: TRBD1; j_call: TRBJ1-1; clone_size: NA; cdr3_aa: CASSLGDRGNTEAFF; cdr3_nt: TGTGCCAGCAGCTTAGGCGACAGGGGGAACACTGAAGCTTTCTTT
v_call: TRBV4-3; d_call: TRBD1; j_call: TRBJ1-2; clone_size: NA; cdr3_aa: CASSQEGQYFYGYTF; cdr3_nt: TGCGCCAGCAGCCAAGAGGGACAGTACTTCTATGGCTACACCTTC
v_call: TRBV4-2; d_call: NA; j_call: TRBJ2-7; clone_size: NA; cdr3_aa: CASSQGLVGVLYEQYF; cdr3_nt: TGTGCCAGCAGCCAAGGTTTAGTGGGAGTCCTCTACGAGCAGTACTTC
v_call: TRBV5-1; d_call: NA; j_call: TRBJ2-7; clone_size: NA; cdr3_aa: CASSGTGRDMYEQYF; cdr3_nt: TGCGCCAGCAGCGGCACGGGACGCGACATGTACGAGCAGTACTTC
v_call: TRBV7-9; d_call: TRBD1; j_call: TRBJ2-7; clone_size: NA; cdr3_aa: CASSTGQALPTTYEQYF; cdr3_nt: TGTGCCAGCAGCACCGGACAGGCCCTTCCAACTACCTACGAGCAGTACTTC
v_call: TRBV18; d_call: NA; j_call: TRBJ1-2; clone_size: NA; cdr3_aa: CASSGTQGSGYTF; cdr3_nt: TGTGCCAGCTCGGGCACTCAGGGATCTGGCTACACCTTC
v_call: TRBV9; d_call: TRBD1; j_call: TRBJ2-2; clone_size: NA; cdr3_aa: CASSPPGGRNTGELFF; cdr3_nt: TGTGCCAGCAGCCCTCCAGGGGGAAGGAACACCGGGGAGCTGTTTTTT
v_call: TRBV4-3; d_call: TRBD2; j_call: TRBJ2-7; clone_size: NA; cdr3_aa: CASSQDDQRGPQYF; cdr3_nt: TGCGCCAGCAGCCAAGATGATCAGCGGGGACCGCAGTACTTC
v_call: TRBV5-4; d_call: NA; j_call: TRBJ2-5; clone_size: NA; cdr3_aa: CASSLRSGLRGETQYF; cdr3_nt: TGTGCCAGCAGCTTGAGGAGCGGACTGAGGGGAGAGACCCAGTACTTC
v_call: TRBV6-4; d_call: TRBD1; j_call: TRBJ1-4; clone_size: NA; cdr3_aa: CASSSTDRGKNEKLFF; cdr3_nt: TGTGCCAGCAGTTCCACGGACAGGGGGAAAAATGAAAAACTGTTTTTT
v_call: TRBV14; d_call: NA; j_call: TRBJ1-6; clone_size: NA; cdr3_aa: CASSPGTVYNSPLHF; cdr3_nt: TGTGCCAGCAGCCCTGGGACGGTCTATAATTCACCCCTCCACTTT
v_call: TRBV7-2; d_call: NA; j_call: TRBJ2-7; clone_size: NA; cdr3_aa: CASSIIRGYEQYF; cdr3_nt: TGTGCCAGCAGCATTATTAGGGGGTACGAGCAGTACTTC
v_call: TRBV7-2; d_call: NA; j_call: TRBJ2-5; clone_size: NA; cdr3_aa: CASSSPRDLQKETQYF; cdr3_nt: TGTGCCAGCAGCTCCCCCAGGGATCTCCAAAAAGAGACCCAGTACTTC
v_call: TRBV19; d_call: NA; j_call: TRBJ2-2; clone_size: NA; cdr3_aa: CASTRWSGELFF; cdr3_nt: TGTGCCAGTACTCGGTGGTCCGGGGAGCTGTTTTTT
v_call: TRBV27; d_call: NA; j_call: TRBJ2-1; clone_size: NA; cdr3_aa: CASSLRARSYNEQFF; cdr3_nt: TGTGCCAGCAGTTTACGGGCCAGATCCTACAATGAGCAGTTCTTC
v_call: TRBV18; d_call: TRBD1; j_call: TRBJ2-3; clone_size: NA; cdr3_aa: CASSPLRTGVGTDTQYF; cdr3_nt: TGTGCCAGCTCACCCCTCCGGACAGGGGTGGGCACAGATACGCAGTATTTT
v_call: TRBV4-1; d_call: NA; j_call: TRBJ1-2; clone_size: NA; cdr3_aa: CASSQDLGPGGYGYTF; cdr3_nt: TGCGCCAGCAGCCAAGATCTGGGACCCGGCGGCTATGGCTACACCTTC
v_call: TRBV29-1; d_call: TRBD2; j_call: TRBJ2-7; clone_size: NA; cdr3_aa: CSAGGTAYEQYF; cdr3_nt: TGCAGCGCGGGGGGAACGGCCTACGAGCAGTACTTC
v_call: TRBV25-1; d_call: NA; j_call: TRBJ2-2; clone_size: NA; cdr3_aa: CASSHFGGGTNTGELFF; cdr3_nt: TGTGCCAGCAGCCACTTCGGGGGAGGAACGAACACCGGGGAGCTGTTTTTT
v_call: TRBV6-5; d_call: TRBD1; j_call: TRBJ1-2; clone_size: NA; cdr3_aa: CASRTGTGDGYTF; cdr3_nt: TGTGCCAGCAGGACCGGGACAGGGGATGGCTACACCTTC
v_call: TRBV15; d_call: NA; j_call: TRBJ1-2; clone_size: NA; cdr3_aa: CATSSVGGWDGYTF; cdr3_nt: TGTGCCACCAGCAGCGTTGGAGGGTGGGATGGCTACACCTTC
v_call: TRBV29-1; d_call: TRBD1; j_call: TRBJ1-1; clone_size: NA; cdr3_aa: CSVSKTGPEAFF; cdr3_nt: TGCAGCGTCAGCAAGACAGGGCCTGAAGCTTTCTTT